This T cell receptor beta chain is drawn from a study of CXCR3-negative and CXCR3-positive naive CD8 T cells. Study-wide results and caveats: Memory cells showed distinct TRBV-TRBJ patterns, while the two naive subsets matched. Memory CD8+ cells showed much lower diversity, while both naive subsets were comparably high.

Libraries were UMI-labeled 5' RACE TRB cDNA. TCRdb reprocessed the 5' RACE reads and reports one entry per CDR3 protein, with no DNA. This sample's clone table lists approximately 100,000 distinct CDR3 sequences. On this clonotype: The target antigen is unknown.

The receptor comes from a human donor in good health. Some clones in this sample may be carry-over from other donors' samples. The source material was naive CXCR3- CD8+ T cells from blood. Documented subset: CD45RO-CCR7+CD27+CD95- naive CD8+ T cells lacking CXCR3 (TNR3-).

CDR3 amino acids: CASSSDRGLSYEQYF. The V call is TRBV12-3 or TRBV12-4, the J call TRBJ2-7; checking the TCRdb D call of TRBD1 is not possible without DNA. The CDR3 is made up of 15 amino acids.